A selection of T cell receptor beta chains follows, all from one sample in a study of early T cells in non-severe SARS-CoV-2 infection. TCRdb ran MiXCR on the 5' RACE reads and lists one entry per CDR3 protein. Here the sample spans around 60,000 distinct CDR3 sequences, approximately 12% being singletons. The sequencing input was whole blood. These receptors were taken from an adult who was a healthcare worker with PCR-confirmed SARS-CoV-2 infection or an uninfected control (not recorded which). Each CDR3 is given with its conserved first and last residue. Some rows mark clone size as missing; the rest say once, few, many or name a class of expanded clone.

j_call clone_size v_call cdr3_aa
TRBJ1-6 - TRBV28 CASSPSPGTRGSGF
TRBJ2-7 - TRBV7-9 CASSRGLAGSYEQYF
TRBJ1-3 few TRBV4-2 CASSQEAAPRTDTIYF
TRBJ2-3 - TRBV5-1 CVSSLDGTSTDTQYF
TRBJ1-1 many TRBV7-3 CASSLSSAGTEAFF
TRBJ2-7 - TRBV5-1 CASSDHPGEQYF
TRBJ2-7 many TRBV7-2 CASSLGGGSPYEQYF
TRBJ2-5 many TRBV20-1 CSARGRGQTQYF
TRBJ1-1 few TRBV7-6 CASSKTGGLDTEAFF
TRBJ1-2 many TRBV9 CASSEGPSYGYTF
TRBJ2-5 few TRBV7-3 CASSAGGPETQYF
TRBJ2-4 few TRBV18 CASSPIAAGSDIQYF
TRBJ1-4 - TRBV10-3 CAIRGEQGYEKLFF
TRBJ1-2 - TRBV29-1 CSVEVSYGYTF
TRBJ1-2 few TRBV29-1 CSAPGQGSYGYTF
TRBJ1-1 few TRBV6-6 CASRFQQVNTEAFF
TRBJ2-2 - TRBV28 CASSLVGQGDTGELFF
TRBJ2-3 many TRBV24-1 CATSDLGQGATDTQYF
TRBJ2-1 few TRBV5-5 CASSLGGAINEQFF
TRBJ2-7 - TRBV4-1 CASSQAWTTSYEQYF
TRBJ2-3 many TRBV7-3 CASSLVTGTTDTQYF
TRBJ2-1 few TRBV20-1 CSALGRLANNEQFF
TRBJ1-1 - TRBV7-2 CASSLNRDNTEAFF
TRBJ2-7 many TRBV20-1 CSAGESSGSYEQYF
TRBJ1-2 many TRBV29-1 CSGGHAANYGYTF
TRBJ2-5 many TRBV7-7 CASSLSGAQETQYF
TRBJ2-7 - TRBV20-1 CSARGRLDEQYF
TRBJ2-7 many TRBV11-1 CASSLERGTYEQYF
TRBJ1-1 many TRBV20-1 CSARRGAVTEAFF
TRBJ2-3 few TRBV30 CAWSAGLASTDTQYF
TRBJ2-7 - TRBV5-1 CASSLLGSGGYEQYF
TRBJ2-6 many TRBV5-1 CASTDANVLTF
TRBJ1-1 few TRBV29-1 CSVGHRGNTEAFF
TRBJ2-3 - TRBV7-8 CASSYRALRAGSPLAGVVDTRYF
TRBJ2-7 - TRBV5-1 CASSLDSGGAQSEQYF
TRBJ2-1 few TRBV11-2 CASSPMDRDNEQFF
TRBJ2-2 - TRBV6-5 CASSHLGLAGGSTGELFF
TRBJ1-6 few TRBV7-2 CASSFMGLNSPLHF
TRBJ1-3 few TRBV20-1 CSASPGRSRNTIYF
TRBJ2-1 - TRBV19 CASSLPTSGAFNEQFF
TRBJ1-5 many TRBV12-3/TRBV12-4 CASVTWGSLNQPQHF
TRBJ2-3 - TRBV28 CASSLNLSKYF
TRBJ2-7 - TRBV6-6 CASSPEWEQYF
TRBJ1-6 many TRBV20-1 CSARTSGQYNSPLHF
TRBJ2-1 - TRBV9 CASSRNDEAPSYNEQFF
TRBJ2-4 - TRBV25-1 CASSATGVRYIQYF
TRBJ2-1 - TRBV7-6 CASSYAFSTYNEQFF
TRBJ2-3 - TRBV9 CASPRTGPDTQYF
TRBJ1-3 many TRBV5-6 CASSTGGSGNTIYF
TRBJ1-4 - TRBV19 CASSITGTGNEKLFF
TRBJ2-1 once TRBV5-4 CASSLAGGNEQFF
TRBJ1-2 few TRBV11-2 CASMGGYGYTF
TRBJ2-7 few TRBV12-3/TRBV12-4 CASSIWGQGNEQYF
TRBJ2-3 few TRBV25-1 CASSEGTGGSAGGTDTQYF
TRBJ1-1 few TRBV9 CASSAYTGSGTEAFF
TRBJ2-3 - TRBV7-6 CASSLEGGTDTQYF
TRBJ2-7 few TRBV12-3/TRBV12-4 CASSFRTDPYEQYF
TRBJ1-2 many TRBV6-2/TRBV6-3 CASSGGRNYGYTF